This T cell receptor (beta chain) originates from a study of blood T cell repertoires in COVID-19. Study information: Spain, Italy and the United States supplied samples that represented acute and convalescent COVID-19. PBMCs, B-cell-depleted T cells, or T cells provided the cDNA or gDNA that made up the material.

As handled by the study authors: For nucleated cells, counts were estimated from reference gene primer amplification. TCRdb's table, derived via immunoSEQ multiplex PCR, lists solely in-frame clones and lacks some. That table supplies the V and J calls and clone size; D and trimming were determined from the DNA. This sample carries around 190,000 clones, 75% to 85% of them seen once, and the ten largest clones take around 6%. CDR3 length equals 13 residues. Trimming left V 0 bases short and J 5 bases short, with 7 bases between. Per the germline V gene, CDR1 is SGHNT and CDR2 is YYREEE (reference sequence).

V usage is TRBV5-4 and J usage is TRBJ2-3; D is undetermined. The sequence was obtained from a woman aged 40 to 50 with COVID-19, enrolled during active disease. Specimen: peripheral blood. CDR3 bases: TGTGCCAGCAGCTTGGGTCCCGGAGATACGCAGTATTTT. This gives the protein CASSLGPGDTQYF.